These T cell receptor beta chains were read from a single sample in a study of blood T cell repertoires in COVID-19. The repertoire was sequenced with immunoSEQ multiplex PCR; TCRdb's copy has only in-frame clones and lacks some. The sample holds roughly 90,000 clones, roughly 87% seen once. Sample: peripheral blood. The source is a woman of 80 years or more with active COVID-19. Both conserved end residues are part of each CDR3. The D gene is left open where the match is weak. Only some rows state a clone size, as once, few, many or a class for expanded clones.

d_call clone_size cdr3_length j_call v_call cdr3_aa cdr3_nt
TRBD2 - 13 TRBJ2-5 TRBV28 CASAPGTRETQYF TGTGCCAGTGCGCCGGGGACTAGAGAGACCCAGTACTTC
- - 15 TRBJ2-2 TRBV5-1 CATSPVQGSTGELFF TGCGCCACCTCGCCTGTTCAGGGAAGCACCGGGGAGCTGTTTTTT
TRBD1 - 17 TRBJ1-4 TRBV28 CASSPGQGVGTNEKLFF TGTGCCAGCAGCCCGGGACAGGGAGTCGGAACTAATGAAAAACTGTTTTTT
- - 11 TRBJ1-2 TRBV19 CATWAAYGYTF TGTGCCACTTGGGCCGCCTATGGCTACACCTTC
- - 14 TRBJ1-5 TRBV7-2 CASSPGLGNQPQHF TGTGCCAGCAGCCCAGGGTTGGGCAATCAGCCCCAGCATTTT
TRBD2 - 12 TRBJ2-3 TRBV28 CASGGGTDTQYF TGTGCCAGCGGGGGGGGCACAGATACGCAGTATTTT
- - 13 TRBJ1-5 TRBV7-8 CASSPLENQPQHF TGTGCCAGCAGTCCACTAGAGAATCAGCCCCAGCATTTT
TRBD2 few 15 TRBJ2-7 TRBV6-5 CASRASGRGTYEQYF TGTGCCAGCAGGGCGAGCGGGAGAGGGACCTACGAGCAGTACTTC
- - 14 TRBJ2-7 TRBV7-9 CASSQTPGGREQYF TGTGCCAGCAGCCAAACCCCGGGGGGCAGGGAGCAGTACTTC
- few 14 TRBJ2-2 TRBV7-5 CARSLDRGTGELFF TGTGCCAGAAGCTTGGACAGGGGCACCGGGGAGCTGTTTTTT
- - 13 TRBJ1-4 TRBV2 CASIRGAGEKLFF TGTGCCAGCATCCGGGGGGCCGGTGAAAAACTGTTTTTT
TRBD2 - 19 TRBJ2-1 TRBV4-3 CASSQDFPPASGIYNEQFF TGCGCCAGCAGCCAAGATTTCCCCCCAGCTAGCGGGATCTACAATGAGCAGTTCTTC
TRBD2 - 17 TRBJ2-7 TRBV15 CATSRETGTSGTYEQYF TGTGCCACCAGCAGAGAAACCGGGACTAGCGGAACCTACGAGCAGTACTTC
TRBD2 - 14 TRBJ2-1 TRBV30 CAWRAGNGYNEQFF TGTGCCTGGAGAGCGGGGAATGGGTACAATGAGCAGTTCTTC
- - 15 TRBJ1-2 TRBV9 CASSVAGGQNYGYTF TGTGCCAGCAGCGTAGCTGGAGGGCAGAACTATGGCTACACCTTC
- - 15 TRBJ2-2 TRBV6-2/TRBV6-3 CASSYFGTHTGELFF TGTGCCAGCAGTTACTTCGGGACTCACACCGGGGAGCTGTTTTTT
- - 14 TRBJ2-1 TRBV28 CASSAYRPLIEQFF TGTGCCAGCAGCGCATACAGACCTTTGATTGAGCAGTTCTTC
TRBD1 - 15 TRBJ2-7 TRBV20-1 CSASVLRTGDYEQYF TGCAGTGCTAGTGTCCTCCGGACAGGGGACTACGAGCAGTACTTC
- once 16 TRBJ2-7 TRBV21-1 CASSRNGASGSSEQYF TGTGCCAGCTCACGAAATGGGGCTAGCGGGAGTAGCGAGCAGTACTTC
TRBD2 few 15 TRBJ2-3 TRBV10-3 CAISSTSGRGDTQYF TGTGCCATCAGTTCAACTAGCGGTAGGGGAGATACGCAGTATTTT
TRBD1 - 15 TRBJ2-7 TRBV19 CASRLTGTGGYEQYF TGTGCCAGTAGACTGACTGGGACAGGGGGGTACGAGCAGTACTTC
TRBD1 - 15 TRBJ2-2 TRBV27 CASSLQGALTGELFF TGTGCCAGCAGTTTACAGGGGGCCCTCACCGGGGAGCTGTTTTTT
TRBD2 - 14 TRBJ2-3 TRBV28 CATRTGLGGDTQYF TGTGCCACCCGTACCGGACTAGGAGGAGATACGCAGTATTTT
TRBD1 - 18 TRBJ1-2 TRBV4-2 CASSQVLSGTGSNYGYTF TGTGCCAGCAGCCAAGTCCTTAGCGGGACAGGGAGTAACTATGGCTACACCTTC
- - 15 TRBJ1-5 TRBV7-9 CASSYGVGGNQPQHF TGTGCCAGCAGCTATGGGGTGGGGGGGAATCAGCCCCAGCATTTT
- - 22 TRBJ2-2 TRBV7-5 CVRSLPGETGGLPVLNTGELFF TGTGTCAGAAGCTTACCGGGGGAAACAGGGGGCCTTCCCGTACTAAACACCGGGGAGCTGTTTTTT
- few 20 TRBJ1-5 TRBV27 CASSLAVTKKYSILDQPQHF TGTGCCAGCAGTTTAGCAGTAACAAAAAAATACTCAATTCTAGATCAGCCCCAGCATTTT
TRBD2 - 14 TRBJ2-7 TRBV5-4 CASSFAGVAYEQYF TGTGCCAGCAGCTTTGCGGGAGTGGCCTACGAGCAGTACTTC
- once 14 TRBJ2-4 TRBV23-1 CASSHRGVKNIQYF TGCGCCAGCAGTCACAGGGGGGTCAAAAACATTCAGTACTTC
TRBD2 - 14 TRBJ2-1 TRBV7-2 CASSARLAGVWQFF TGTGCCAGCAGCGCGCGACTAGCGGGAGTTTGGCAGTTCTTC
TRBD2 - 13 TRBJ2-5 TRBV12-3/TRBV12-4 CASSTGGQETQYF TGTGCCAGCAGTACGGGGGGACAAGAGACCCAGTACTTC
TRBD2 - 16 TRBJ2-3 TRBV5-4 CASSLEVGRAADTQYF TGTGCCAGCAGCTTGGAAGTCGGGAGGGCTGCAGATACGCAGTATTTT
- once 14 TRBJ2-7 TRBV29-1 CSVIPWQSSYEQYF TGCAGCGTCATACCCTGGCAGTCCTCGTACGAGCAGTACTTC
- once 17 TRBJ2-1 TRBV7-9 CASSLLWVGSEYNEQFF TGTGCCAGCAGCTTACTATGGGTTGGTAGCGAATACAATGAGCAGTTCTTC
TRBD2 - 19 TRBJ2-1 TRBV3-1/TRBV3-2 CASSHGLAGGYSYANEQFF TGTGCCAGCAGTCACGGACTAGCGGGAGGGTACTCCTACGCGAATGAGCAGTTCTTC
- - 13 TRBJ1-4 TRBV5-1 CASSRGGGEKLFF TGCGCCAGCAGCAGGGGAGGAGGGGAAAAACTGTTTTTT
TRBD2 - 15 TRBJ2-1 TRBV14 CASSPTSGIHNEQFF TGTGCCAGCAGCCCAACTAGCGGGATCCACAATGAGCAGTTCTTC
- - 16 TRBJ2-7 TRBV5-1 CASSLAVAEGAYEQYF TGCGCCAGCAGCTTGGCCGTTGCGGAGGGTGCCTACGAGCAGTACTTC
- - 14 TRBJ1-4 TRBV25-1 CASSHDSLNEKLFF TGTGCCAGCAGTCATGACAGCCTTAATGAAAAACTGTTTTTT
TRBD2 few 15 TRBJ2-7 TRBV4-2 CASSQDEREEYEQYF TGTGCCAGCAGCCAAGATGAACGGGAGGAGTACGAGCAGTACTTC
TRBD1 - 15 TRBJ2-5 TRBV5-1 CASSLGQGDRETQYF TGCGCCAGCAGCTTGGGACAGGGGGACCGAGAGACCCAGTACTTC
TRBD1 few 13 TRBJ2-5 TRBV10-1 CASPDRGQETQYF TGCGCCAGCCCCGACAGGGGGCAAGAGACCCAGTACTTC
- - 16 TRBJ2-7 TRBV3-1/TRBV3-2 CASSRGRWSATYEQYF TGTGCCAGCAGCCGCGGTCGGTGGAGCGCCACCTACGAGCAGTACTTC
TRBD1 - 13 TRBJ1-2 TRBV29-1 CSVEGQGGDGYTF TGCAGCGTTGAAGGACAGGGGGGGGACGGCTACACCTTC
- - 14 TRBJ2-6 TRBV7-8 CASSYMSGANVLTF TGTGCCAGCAGCTACATGTCTGGGGCCAACGTCCTGACTTTC
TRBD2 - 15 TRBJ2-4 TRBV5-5 CASSLARLAGEIQYF TGTGCCAGCAGCTTGGCCAGACTAGCGGGAGAGATTCAGTACTTC
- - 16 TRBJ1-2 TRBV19 CASRGGIGVPDYGYTF TGTGCCAGTAGAGGCGGAATCGGGGTTCCAGACTATGGCTACACCTTC
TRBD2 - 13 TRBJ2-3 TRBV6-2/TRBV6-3 CASSSGGGITQYF TGTGCCAGCAGTTCCGGGGGGGGTATTACGCAGTATTTT
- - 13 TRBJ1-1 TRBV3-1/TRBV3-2 CASSPNSLLRAFF TGTGCCAGCAGTCCAAACAGCTTACTGCGAGCTTTCTTT
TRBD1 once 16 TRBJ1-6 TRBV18 CASSLGQPEGGSPLHF TGTGCCAGCTCACTGGGACAGCCGGAGGGGGGATCACCCCTCCACTTT
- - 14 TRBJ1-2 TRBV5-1 CASSLSQTNYGYTF TGCGCCAGCAGCTTGAGTCAGACTAACTATGGCTACACCTTC
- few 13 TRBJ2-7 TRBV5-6 CASSRGQTYEQYF TGTGCCAGCAGCCGAGGACAGACCTACGAGCAGTACTTC
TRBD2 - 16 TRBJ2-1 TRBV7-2 CASSYQTSAHSHEQFF TGTGCCAGCAGCTATCAAACTAGCGCCCACAGCCATGAGCAGTTCTTC